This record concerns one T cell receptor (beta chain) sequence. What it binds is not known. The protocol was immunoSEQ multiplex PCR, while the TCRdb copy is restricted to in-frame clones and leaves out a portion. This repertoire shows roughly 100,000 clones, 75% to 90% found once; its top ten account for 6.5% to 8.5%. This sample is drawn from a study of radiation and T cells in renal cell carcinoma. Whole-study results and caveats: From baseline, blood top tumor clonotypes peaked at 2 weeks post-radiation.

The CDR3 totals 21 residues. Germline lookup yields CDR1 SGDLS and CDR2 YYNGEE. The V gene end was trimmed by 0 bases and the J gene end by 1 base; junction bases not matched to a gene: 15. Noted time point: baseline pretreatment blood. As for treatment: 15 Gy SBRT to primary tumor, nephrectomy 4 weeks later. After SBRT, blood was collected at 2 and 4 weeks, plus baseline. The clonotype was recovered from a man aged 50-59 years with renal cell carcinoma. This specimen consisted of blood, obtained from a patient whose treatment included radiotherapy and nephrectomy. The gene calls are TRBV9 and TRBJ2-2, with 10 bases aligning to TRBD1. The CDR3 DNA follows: TGTGCCAGCAGCGTAGCCGGGGGGACAGGGGACCCTAATAAGAACACCGGGGAGCTGTTTTTT. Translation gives CASSVAGGTGDPNKNTGELFF.